Following are 20 T cell receptor beta chains from one sample sequenced in a study of blood T cells in healthy people across ages. Using a J-beta primer mix together with a sample-barcoded 5' primer, a second PCR was run for roughly 7 to 11 cycles. In TCRdb, the 5' RACE reads were re-called with MiXCR into one record per CDR3 protein. The sample includes hundreds of thousands of distinct CDR3 sequences, about 30% of them seen just once. The sequenced sample was blood. These receptors all stem from a woman of 80 years or more in good health.

The table lists this clonotype with many counts. The chain joins TRBV29-1 to TRBJ2-6, with a possible D match to TRBD1 (6 bases). Trimming left V 6 bases short and J 2 bases short, with 11 bases between. CDR1 is SQVTM and CDR2 is ANQGSEA in the germline V gene. This CDR3 is 14 amino acids long. CDR3 loop: CSVSPGAGANVLTF. CDR3 bases: TGCAGCGTCTCCCCAGGGGCTGGGGCCAACGTCCTGACTTTC. Complete variable domain (other parts from reference TRBV29-1 and TRBJ2-6): SAVISQKPSRDICQRGTSLTIQCQVDSQVTMMFWYRQQPGQSLTLIATANQGSEATYESGFVIDKFPISRPNLTFSTLTVSNMSPEDSSIYLCSVSPGAGANVLTFGAGSRLTVL.

This clonotype has at least ten counts. The chain has TRBV6-2 or TRBV6-3 and TRBJ2-7; D is undetermined. The CDR3 is made up of 12 amino acids. Trimming pared 6 bases from V and 4 bases from J, leaving 10 bases between. Germline-derived CDR1 and CDR2 are MNHEY and SVGEGT. CDR3 sequence: CASSRATYEQYF. The CDR3 DNA reads as TGTGCCAGCAGCCGGGCGACGTACGAGCAGTACTTC.

The genes are TRBV7-2 and TRBJ1-5, with a possible D match to TRBD1 (6 bases). CDR3 size: 20 residues. The V end lost 0 bases, the J end lost 1 base, and 22 bases lay between the germline ends. Per the germline V gene, CDR1 is SGHTA and CDR2 is FQGNSA. The CDR3 nucleotides are TGTGCCAGCAGCTTAGCGCCGGACAGCCCCGACCGACCGAGCAATCAGCCCCAGCATTTT. Amino acids: CASSLAPDSPDRPSNQPQHF.

For this clonotype: A read error may explain this, as a much larger clone is one base away. This rearrangement joins TRBV10-3 to TRBJ1-2; 9 positions agree with TRBD1. This CDR3 is built from 15 residues. Germline V gives CDR1 ENHRY, CDR2 SYGVKD. The CDR3 reads CAISENRGLRYGHTF. The CDR3 DNA sequence: TGTGCCATCAGTGAGAACAGGGGGCTCAGGTATGGCCACACCTTC.

The chain recombines TRBV6-6 with TRBJ2-2, with 8 bases that match TRBD1. V lost 9 bases and J lost 7; bases outside the gene matches: 13. From germline, CDR1 is MNHNY and CDR2 SVGAGI (reference sequence). CDR3 length: 15 amino acids. DNA for the CDR3: TGTGCCAGTAGTGACCGGACAGGGTCGATCGGGGAGCTGTTTTTT. Residues: CASSDRTGSIGELFF.

In its sample, this clonotype was seen many times. The rearrangement links TRBV20-1 to TRBJ2-3; D ambiguous. V lost 3 bases to trimming and J lost 3 bases, with 13 bases between them. The germline CDR1 and CDR2 sequences are DFQATT and SNEGSKA (reference sequence). The CDR3 totals 14 residues. The CDR3 region has the DNA TGCAGTGCTAGCTACAACCTCGGGACAGATACGCAGTATTTT. Translated: CSASYNLGTDTQYF.

This clonotype was observed at least ten times. The chain recombines TRBV7-2 with TRBJ2-7; 8 nucleotides match TRBD1. CDR1 is SGHTA, CDR2 FQGNSA, per germline. Trimming took 3 bases from V and 6 from J; bases not matched to a gene: 7. This CDR3 region has 14 residues. The CDR3 region is CASSLSTGTGEQYF. In DNA form, the CDR3 reads TGTGCCAGCAGCTTGTCGACAGGGACAGGCGAGCAGTACTTC.

This clonotype was recorded once. The chain has TRBV20-1 and TRBJ1-1; 8 nucleotides line up with TRBD1. CDR3 length: 12 amino acids. Per the germline V gene, CDR1 is DFQATT and CDR2 is SNEGSKA (reference sequence). V was clipped by 4 bases and J by 5 bases; unmatched bases: 3. The CDR3 region has the DNA TGCAGTGCTACAGGGGGCGATACTGAAGCTTTCTTT. It specifies CSATGGDTEAFF.

This rearrangement joins TRBV4-3 to TRBJ2-2; D possibly corresponds to TRBD2 (6 bases). Germline V CDR1 and CDR2: LGHNA, YSLEER. The CDR3 extends over 17 amino acids. Trimming cost V 1 base and J 6 bases, with 18 bases left between them. The CDR3 reads CASSQGQGPTGAGELFF. CDR3 nucleotide sequence: TGCGCCAGCAGCCAAGGGCAGGGTCCTACGGGGGCCGGGGAGCTGTTTTTT.

In regard to this clonotype: With a much larger clone just one base away, this may be a read error. This chain connects TRBV7-3 to TRBJ2-7, with D possibly being TRBD1 (6 bases). The CDR3 runs to 12 residues. The V end lost 5 bases, the J end lost 7 bases, and 12 bases lay between the germline ends. CDR1 SGHTA and CDR2 FQGTGA come from the germline V gene. CDR3 loop: CASSRDNNEQYF. CDR3 bases: TGTGCCAGCAGCCGGGACAATAATGAGCAGTACTTC.

This clonotype was seen more than once but under ten times. The rearrangement links TRBV5-1 to TRBJ2-2, with TRBD1 matching 10 bases. The V gene end was trimmed by 3 bases and the J gene end by 1 base; junction bases not matched to a gene: 3. This CDR3 contains 16 residues. Germline CDR1 is SGHRS and CDR2 is YFSETQ. The CDR3 loop reads CASSWDRGLNTGELFF. CDR3 nucleotide sequence: TGCGCCAGCAGCTGGGACAGGGGATTGAACACCGGGGAGCTGTTTTTT.

This chain uses TRBV30 with TRBJ1-1; 7 nucleotides agree with TRBD1. The CDR3 runs to 13 residues. Germline V gene lookup returns CDR1 GTSNPN and CDR2 SVGIG (reference sequence). With V trimmed by 1 base and J by 4 bases, 3 bases remained unmatched. The CDR3: CAWSEGAITEAFF. As DNA, the CDR3 is TGTGCCTGGAGTGAGGGGGCGATCACTGAAGCTTTCTTT.

V and J are TRBV20-1 and TRBJ1-1; 7 bases are a match to TRBD1. With 6 bases clipped from V and 4 bases from J, the junction kept 8 bases outside the gene matches. The CDR3 covers 13 residues. In germline, CDR1 is DFQATT, CDR2 SNEGSKA (reference sequence). The CDR3 reads CSALDREGTEAFF. As DNA, the CDR3 is TGCAGTGCCCTCGACAGGGAAGGCACTGAAGCTTTCTTT.

This clonotype was picked up many times. The chain joins TRBV6-5 to TRBJ2-7; 8 bases map to TRBD1. Trimming cost V 5 bases and J 2 bases; bases outside gene matches: 8. This CDR3 region has 15 residues. CDR1 is MNHEY, CDR2 SVGAGI, per germline. CDR3 sequence reads: CASSHQGAGTYEQYF. The CDR3 nucleotides read TGTGCCAGCAGTCATCAGGGGGCAGGGACCTACGAGCAGTACTTC.

This clonotype was counted many times. The chain combines TRBV28 with TRBJ2-5; D tentatively fits TRBD1 or TRBD2 (5 bases each). The CDR3 spans 15 residues. The V and J ends lost 5 bases and 0 bases respectively, with 13 bases between them. Looked up from germline, CDR1 is MDHEN and CDR2 is SYDVKM. CDR3 nucleotide sequence: TGTGCCAGCAGTGGTTCCGGGACCTACCAAGAGACCCAGTACTTC. This encodes CASSGSGTYQETQYF.

The chain employs TRBV4-1 and TRBJ2-2; D may be TRBD2 (5 bases). The CDR3 extends over 18 amino acids. Germline lookup yields CDR1 MGHRA and CDR2 YSYEKL. With 0 bases removed from V and 5 bases from J, the gap between germline ends came to 19 bases. As DNA, the CDR3 is TGCGCCAGCAGCCAAGATCTGTTCGGACTCGGCGGGACCGGGGAGCTGTTTTTT. Protein product: CASSQDLFGLGGTGELFF.

J is TRBJ2-3 and V is TRBV3-1; D is ambiguous. V lost 5 bases, J lost 4 bases, and 7 bases lay in between. CDR3 length: 12 amino acids. Germline-derived CDR1 and CDR2 are LGHDT and YNNKEL (reference sequence). As DNA, the CDR3 is TGTGCCAGCAGCTGGATGGCAGATACGCAGTATTTT. It is translated as CASSWMADTQYF.

As to this clonotype: A much larger clone differs from this one at a single base, so this may be a read error. The V gene is TRBV5-4, the J gene TRBJ2-4; D gene uncertain. TRBJ2-7 matches the DNA end more closely, so the J call is doubtful. Germline CDR1 reads SGHNT; CDR2 reads YYREEE (reference sequence). The CDR3 contains 16 residues. CDR3 sequence: CASSLSRPRTGHEQYF. For the CDR3, the DNA is TGTGCCAGCAGCTTGAGCCGGCCCAGGACGGGCCACGAGCAGTACTTC.

V and J are TRBV2 and TRBJ1-2; no firm D call. V dropped 7 bases and J dropped 2 bases, with 14 bases sitting between them. This CDR3 has 14 amino acids. Germline V gene lookup returns CDR1 SNHLY and CDR2 FYNNEI. In DNA, the CDR3 is TGTGCCAGCATGTATAGGTCCCTCAACTATGGCTACACCTTC. Translating it yields CASMYRSLNYGYTF.

This clonotype was counted ten times or more. The V call is TRBV3-1, the J call TRBJ1-1; perhaps TRBD1 as D (5 bases). Germline V gene sequence: CDR1 LGHDT, CDR2 YNNKEL (reference sequence). This CDR3 contains 13 residues. With 0 bases removed from V and 10 bases from J, the gap between germline ends came to 12 bases. The CDR3 loop is CASSQDHVRGAFF. CDR3 DNA sequence: TGTGCCAGCAGCCAAGATCATGTGAGGGGAGCTTTCTTT.